This T cell receptor (beta chain) emerged from a study of tumor and adjacent non-tumor tissue in lung cancer. About the study: The cohort had approximately 12 adenocarcinoma, a couple of squamous cell and 1 small cell patients. Samples averaged roughly 4.2 million productive TCRbeta reads each.

RNA was extracted from bulk tissue without any cell sorting. The normal lung tissue was taken more than 3 cm from the tumor edge. Newly diagnosed lung cancer patients had thoracic surgery in China, August–late 2014, without prior chemotherapy. This CDR3 contains 12 residues. CDR1 is DFQATT, CDR2 SNEGSKA, per germline (reference sequence). The library came from three nested PCR rounds adapted from ARM-PCR protocols. MiXCR, applied by TCRdb to the multiplex PCR reads, yields one record per CDR3 protein. The data hold approximately 120,000 distinct CDR3 sequences, with 60% to 65% observed a single time. Study-wide points: Tumor tissue had significantly higher TCR diversity than normal lung.

With respect to this clonotype: What it binds is not known. A much larger clonotype is one base distant, so this may be a read error.

Sequencing input: distant non-tumor lung tissue. J is TRBJ1-4 and V is TRBV20-1; 7 bases line up with TRBD1. This receptor was obtained from a man aged 60 to 75 with non-small cell lung cancer. The CDR3 coding sequence is TGCAGTACTAGGGGGACAGACGAAAAACTGTTTTTT. Its protein product is CSTRGTDEKLFF.